The clone carrying this TCR beta chain appeared many times. These data originate in a study of patients and donors after allogeneic stem cell transplantation. MiXCR, applied by TCRdb to the RT-PCR reads, yields one record per CDR3 protein. The sample includes 390,000 or so distinct CDR3 sequences, 16% seen only once; the top ten take around 7.9%. V was shortened by 5 bases and J by 5 bases, with 13 bases between the two germline ends. CDR3 length: 14 amino acids. CDR1 and CDR2 (germline): MGHRA, YSYEKL. This TCR derives from a human donor who was either an allogeneic HSCT recipient or a stem cell or donor lymphocyte infusion donor (not recorded which). It is not recorded whose cells these are; they may come from a transplant donor. The gene calls are TRBV4-1 and TRBJ2-1; D may be TRBD2 (5 bases). The sequenced material came from blood, either unsorted or a sorted T cell fraction (not recorded which). This chain's CDR3 is CASSYAGYHNEQFF. CDR3 in DNA: TGCGCCAGCAGCTACGCGGGCTATCACAATGAGCAGTTCTTC.